These T cell receptor beta chains were read from a single sample in a study of cytomegalovirus exposure and HLA in healthy donors. Clones were read by immunoSEQ multiplex PCR, and TCRdb kept only the in-frame ones, dropping some. This table has under 150,000 clones, 80% to 90% appearing once. The sequenced sample was PBMCs. These receptors came from a man in his fifties in good health and CMV-seronegative. Each CDR3 is given with its conserved first and last residue. A D gene is named only where the DNA matches it firmly.

J gene | V gene | D gene | CDR3 protein
TRBJ2-5 | TRBV7-2 | TRBD2 | CASSLIGGEETQYF
TRBJ2-2 | TRBV2 | . | CASSQHRNTGELFF
TRBJ2-6 | TRBV11-2 | . | CASSLVGGSGANVLTF
TRBJ1-2 | TRBV30 | . | CAWSVGQGSVLF
TRBJ2-5 | TRBV25-1 | . | CASSNPGGRETQYF
TRBJ1-1 | TRBV29-1 | TRBD1 | CSVEDTGGGNTEAFF
. | TRBV30 | . | CAWSLGERYEQYF
TRBJ2-3 | TRBV5-4 | . | CASSFWATDTQYF
TRBJ1-5 | TRBV6-1 | TRBD1 | CASSATGRNQPQHF
TRBJ1-2 | TRBV30 | . | CAWSVIDGYTF
TRBJ1-4 | TRBV9 | . | CASSKTATGVEEKLFF
TRBJ1-2 | TRBV5-1 | TRBD1 | CASSLETGQGTFNGYTF
TRBJ2-4 | TRBV9 | TRBD1 | CASSPSTGGNIQYF
TRBJ1-4 | TRBV5-6 | TRBD1 | CASSPFTGQSYEKLFF
TRBJ1-5 | TRBV28 | . | CASSFSGRDQPQHF
TRBJ1-1 | TRBV6-1 | . | CASTLHSVNTEAFF
TRBJ1-1 | TRBV13 | . | CASSLRGSPEAFF
TRBJ2-1 | TRBV7-3 | . | CASSITRDSYEQFF
TRBJ2-7 | TRBV7-8 | TRBD2 | CASSSRGPGGGYEQYF
TRBJ2-7 | TRBV9 | . | CASSAGYRSYEQYF
TRBJ1-1 | TRBV7-8 | TRBD1 | CASSRGTGGTEAFF
TRBJ2-3 | TRBV13 | . | CASSPRSGHWTDTQYF
. | TRBV14 | . | CASSSPLWAHEQYF